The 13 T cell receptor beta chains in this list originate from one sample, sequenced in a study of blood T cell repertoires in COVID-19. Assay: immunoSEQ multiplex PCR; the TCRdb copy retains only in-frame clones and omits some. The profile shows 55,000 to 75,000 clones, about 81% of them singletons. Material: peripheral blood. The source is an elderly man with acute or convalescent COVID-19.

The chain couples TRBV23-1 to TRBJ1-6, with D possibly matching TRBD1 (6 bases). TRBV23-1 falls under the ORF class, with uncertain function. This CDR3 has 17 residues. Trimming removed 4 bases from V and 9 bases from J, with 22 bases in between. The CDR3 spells CASSRLSSNRVSSPLHF. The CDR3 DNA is TGCGCCAGCAGTCGTTTGAGCAGTAACAGGGTAAGTTCACCCCTCCACTTT.

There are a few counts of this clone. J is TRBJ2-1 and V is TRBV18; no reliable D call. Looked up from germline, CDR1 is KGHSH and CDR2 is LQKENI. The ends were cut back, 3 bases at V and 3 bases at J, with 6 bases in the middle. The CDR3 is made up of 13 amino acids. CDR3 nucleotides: TGTGCCAGCTCACCTCCCAGCTACAATGAGCAGTTCTTC. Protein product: CASSPPSYNEQFF.

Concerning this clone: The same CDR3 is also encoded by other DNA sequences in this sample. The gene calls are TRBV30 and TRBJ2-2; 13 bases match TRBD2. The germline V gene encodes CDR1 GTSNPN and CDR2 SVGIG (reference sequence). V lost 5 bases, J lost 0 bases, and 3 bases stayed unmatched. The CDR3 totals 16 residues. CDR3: CAWAGLAGANTGELFF. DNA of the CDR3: TGTGCCTGGGCCGGACTAGCGGGGGCGAACACCGGGGAGCTGTTTTTT.

CDR3 in DNA: TGTGCCAGCAGCAAAGGGGTTCCCGGGACAGCAGACAATGAGCAGTTCTTC. Residues: CASSKGVPGTADNEQFF. V is TRBV21-1 and J is TRBJ2-1; the table calls TRBD1, which could not be checked here. TRBV21-1 is a known pseudogene. The CDR3 is made up of 17 amino acids.

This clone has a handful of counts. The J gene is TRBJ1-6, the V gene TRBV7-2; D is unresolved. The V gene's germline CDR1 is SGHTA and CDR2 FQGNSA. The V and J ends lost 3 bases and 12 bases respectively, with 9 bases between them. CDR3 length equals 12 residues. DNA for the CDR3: TGTGCCAGCAGCTTTCACAGCCGACCCCTCCACTTT. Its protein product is CASSFHSRPLHF.

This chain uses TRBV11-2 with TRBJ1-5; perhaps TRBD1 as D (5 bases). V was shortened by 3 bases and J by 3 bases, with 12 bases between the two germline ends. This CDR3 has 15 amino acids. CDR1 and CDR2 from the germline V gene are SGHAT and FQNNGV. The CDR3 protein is CASSFGGGPNQPQHF. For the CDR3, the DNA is TGTGCCAGCAGCTTCGGGGGGGGACCCAATCAGCCCCAGCATTTT. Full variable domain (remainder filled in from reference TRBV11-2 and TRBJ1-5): EAGVAQSPRYKIIEKRQSVAFWCNPISGHATLYWYQQILGQGPKLLIQFQNNGVVDDSQLPKDRFSAERLKGVDSTLKIQPAKLEDSAVYLCASSFGGGPNQPQHFGDGTRLSIL.

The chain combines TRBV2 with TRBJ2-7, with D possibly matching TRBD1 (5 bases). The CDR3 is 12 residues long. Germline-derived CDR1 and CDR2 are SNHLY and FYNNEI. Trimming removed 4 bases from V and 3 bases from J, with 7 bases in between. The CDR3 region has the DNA TGTGCCAGCAGTGCGGACATCTACGAGCAGTACTTC. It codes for CASSADIYEQYF.

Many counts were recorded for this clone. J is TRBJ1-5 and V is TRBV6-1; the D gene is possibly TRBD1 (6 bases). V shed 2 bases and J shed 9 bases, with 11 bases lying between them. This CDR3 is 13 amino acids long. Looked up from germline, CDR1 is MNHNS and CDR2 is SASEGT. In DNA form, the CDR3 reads TGTGCCAGCAGTGAAAGGGGGTCCGGGCCCCAGCATTTT. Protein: CASSERGSGPQHF.

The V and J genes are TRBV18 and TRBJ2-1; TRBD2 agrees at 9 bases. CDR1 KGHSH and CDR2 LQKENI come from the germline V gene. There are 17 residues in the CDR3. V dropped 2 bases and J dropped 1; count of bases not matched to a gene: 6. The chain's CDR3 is CASSPFAGGPSYNEQFF. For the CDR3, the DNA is TGTGCCAGCTCACCATTCGCGGGAGGGCCTTCCTACAATGAGCAGTTCTTC.

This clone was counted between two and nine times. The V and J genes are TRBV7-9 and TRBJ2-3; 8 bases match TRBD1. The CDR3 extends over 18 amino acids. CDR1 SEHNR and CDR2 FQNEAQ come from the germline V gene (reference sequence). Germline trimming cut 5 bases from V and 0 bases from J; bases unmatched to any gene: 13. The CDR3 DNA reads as TGTGCCAGCAGCCCAGGGGGCCGGGGTACTAGCAGCACAGATACGCAGTATTTT. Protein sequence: CASSPGGRGTSSTDTQYF.

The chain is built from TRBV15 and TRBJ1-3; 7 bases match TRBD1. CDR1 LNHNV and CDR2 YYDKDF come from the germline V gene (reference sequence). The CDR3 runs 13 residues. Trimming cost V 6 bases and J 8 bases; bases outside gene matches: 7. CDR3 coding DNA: TGTGCCACCAGGGAGACAGGGACGGACACCATATATTTT. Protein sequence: CATRETGTDTIYF.

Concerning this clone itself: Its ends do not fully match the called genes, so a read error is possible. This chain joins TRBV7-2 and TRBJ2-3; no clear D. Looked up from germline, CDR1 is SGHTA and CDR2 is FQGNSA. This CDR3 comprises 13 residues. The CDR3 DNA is TGTGCCAGCAGCTTAGGTAGCAAAGATACGCAGTATTTT. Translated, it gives CASSLGSKDTQYF.

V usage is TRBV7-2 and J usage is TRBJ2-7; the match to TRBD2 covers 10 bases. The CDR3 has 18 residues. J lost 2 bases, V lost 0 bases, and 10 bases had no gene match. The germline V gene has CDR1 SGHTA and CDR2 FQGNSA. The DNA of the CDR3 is TGTGCCAGCAGCTTAGCTAGCGGGGGGCCTACGGCAACCTACGAGCAGTACTTC. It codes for CASSLASGGPTATYEQYF. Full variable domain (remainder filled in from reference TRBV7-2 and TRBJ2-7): GAGVSQSPSNKVTEKGKDVELRCDPISGHTALYWYRQSLGQGLEFLIYFQGNSAPDKSGLPSDRFSAERTGGSVSTLTIQRTQQEDSAVYLCASSLASGGPTATYEQYFGPGTRLTVT.